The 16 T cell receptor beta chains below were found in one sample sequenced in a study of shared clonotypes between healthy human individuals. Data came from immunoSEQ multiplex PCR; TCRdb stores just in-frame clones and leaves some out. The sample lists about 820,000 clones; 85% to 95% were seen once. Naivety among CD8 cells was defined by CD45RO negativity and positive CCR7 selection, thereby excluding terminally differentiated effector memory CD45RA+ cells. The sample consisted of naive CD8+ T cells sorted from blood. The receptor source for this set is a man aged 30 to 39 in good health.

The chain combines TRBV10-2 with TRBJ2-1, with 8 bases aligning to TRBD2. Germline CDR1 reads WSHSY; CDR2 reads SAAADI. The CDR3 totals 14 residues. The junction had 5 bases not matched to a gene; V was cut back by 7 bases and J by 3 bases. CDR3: CASMRSGGYNEQFF. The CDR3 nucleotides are TGCGCCAGCATGAGGAGCGGGGGCTACAATGAGCAGTTCTTC.

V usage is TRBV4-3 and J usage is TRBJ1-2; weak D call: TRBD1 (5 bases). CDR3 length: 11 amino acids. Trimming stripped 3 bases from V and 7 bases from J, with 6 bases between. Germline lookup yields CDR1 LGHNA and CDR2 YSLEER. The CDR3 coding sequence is TGCGCCAGCAGCCAGGGGGGTGGCTACACCTTC. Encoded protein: CASSQGGGYTF.

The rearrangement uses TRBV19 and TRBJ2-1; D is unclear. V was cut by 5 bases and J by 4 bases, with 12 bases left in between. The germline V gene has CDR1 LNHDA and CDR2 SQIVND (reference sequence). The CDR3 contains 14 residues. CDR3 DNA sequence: TGTGCCAGTAGTCCTCCCATGGGGTACAATGAGCAGTTCTTC. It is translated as CASSPPMGYNEQFF.

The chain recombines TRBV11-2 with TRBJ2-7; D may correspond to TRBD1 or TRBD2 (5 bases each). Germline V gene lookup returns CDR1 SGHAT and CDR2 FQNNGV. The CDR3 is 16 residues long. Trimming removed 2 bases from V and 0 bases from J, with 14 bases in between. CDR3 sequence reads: CASSLNSGTVSYEQYF. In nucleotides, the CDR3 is TGTGCCAGCAGCTTAAATTCCGGGACCGTCTCCTACGAGCAGTACTTC.

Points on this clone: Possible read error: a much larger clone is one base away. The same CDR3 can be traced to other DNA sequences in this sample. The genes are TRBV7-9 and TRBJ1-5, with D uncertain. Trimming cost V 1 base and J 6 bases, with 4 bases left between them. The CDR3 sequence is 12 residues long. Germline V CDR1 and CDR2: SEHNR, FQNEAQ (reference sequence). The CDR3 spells CASSLGIQPQHF. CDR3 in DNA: TGTGCCAGCAGCTTAGGTATTCAGCCCCAGCATTTT.

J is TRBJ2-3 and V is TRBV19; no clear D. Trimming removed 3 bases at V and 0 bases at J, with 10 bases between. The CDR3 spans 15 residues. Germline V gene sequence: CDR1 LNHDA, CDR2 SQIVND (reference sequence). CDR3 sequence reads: CASSILADSTDTQYF. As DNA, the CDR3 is TGTGCCAGTAGTATTTTGGCGGATAGCACAGATACGCAGTATTTT.

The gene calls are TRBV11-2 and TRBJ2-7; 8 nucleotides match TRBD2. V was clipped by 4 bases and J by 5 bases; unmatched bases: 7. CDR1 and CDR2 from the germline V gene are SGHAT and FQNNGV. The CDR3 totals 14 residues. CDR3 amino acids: CASSWVGLVNEQYF. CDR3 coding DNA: TGTGCCAGCAGCTGGGTGGGACTAGTAAACGAGCAGTACTTC.

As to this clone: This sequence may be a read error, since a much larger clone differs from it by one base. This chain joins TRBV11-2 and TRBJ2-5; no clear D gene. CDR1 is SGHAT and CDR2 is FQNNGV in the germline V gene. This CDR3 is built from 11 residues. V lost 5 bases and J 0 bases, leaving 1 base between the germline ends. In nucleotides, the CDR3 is TGTGCCAGCAGCCACCAAGAGACCCAGTACTTC. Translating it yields CASSHQETQYF.

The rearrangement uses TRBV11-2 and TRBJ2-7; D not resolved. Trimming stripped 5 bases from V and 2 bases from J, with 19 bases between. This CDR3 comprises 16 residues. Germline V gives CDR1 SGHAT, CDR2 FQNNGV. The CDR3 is CASSPTPDKIPYEQYF. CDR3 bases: TGTGCCAGCAGCCCTACCCCCGACAAAATTCCCTACGAGCAGTACTTC. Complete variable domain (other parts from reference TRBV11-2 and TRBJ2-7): EAGVAQSPRYKIIEKRQSVAFWCNPISGHATLYWYQQILGQGPKLLIQFQNNGVVDDSQLPKDRFSAERLKGVDSTLKIQPAKLEDSAVYLCASSPTPDKIPYEQYFGPGTRLTVT.

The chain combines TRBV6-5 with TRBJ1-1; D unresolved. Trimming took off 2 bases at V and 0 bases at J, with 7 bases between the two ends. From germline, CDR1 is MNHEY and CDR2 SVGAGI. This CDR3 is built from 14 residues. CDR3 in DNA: TGTGCCAGCAGTTACGTGGGTTTGAACACTGAAGCTTTCTTT. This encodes CASSYVGLNTEAFF.

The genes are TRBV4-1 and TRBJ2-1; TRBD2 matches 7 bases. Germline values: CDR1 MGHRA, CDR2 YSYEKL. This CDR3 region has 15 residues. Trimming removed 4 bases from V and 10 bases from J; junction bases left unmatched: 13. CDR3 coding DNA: TGCGCCAGCAGCCCCCTGAGGGAGGGCCGAGGGGAGCAGTTCTTC. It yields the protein CASSPLREGRGEQFF.

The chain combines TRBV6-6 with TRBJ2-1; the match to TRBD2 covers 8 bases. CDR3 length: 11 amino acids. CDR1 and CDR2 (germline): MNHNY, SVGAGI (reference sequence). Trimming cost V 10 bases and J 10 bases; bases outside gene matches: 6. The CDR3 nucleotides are TGTGCCACGGTAGCGGGGAAAGAGCAGTTCTTC. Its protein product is CATVAGKEQFF.

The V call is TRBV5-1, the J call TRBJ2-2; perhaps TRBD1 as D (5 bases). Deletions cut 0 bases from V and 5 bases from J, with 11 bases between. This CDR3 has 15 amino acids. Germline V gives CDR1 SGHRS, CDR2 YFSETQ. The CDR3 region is CASSLEAGWTGELFF. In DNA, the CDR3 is TGCGCCAGCAGCTTGGAAGCAGGGTGGACCGGGGAGCTGTTTTTT.

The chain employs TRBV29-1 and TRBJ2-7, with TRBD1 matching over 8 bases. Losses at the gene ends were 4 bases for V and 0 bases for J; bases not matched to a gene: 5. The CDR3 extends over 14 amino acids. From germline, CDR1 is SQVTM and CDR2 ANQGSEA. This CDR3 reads CSVGGQALSYEQYF. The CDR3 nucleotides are TGCAGCGTTGGGGGACAGGCCCTCTCCTACGAGCAGTACTTC.

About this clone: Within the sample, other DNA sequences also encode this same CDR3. This CDR3 is CASSPVSYEQYF. Written as DNA, the CDR3 is TGTGCCAGCAGTCCCGTCTCCTACGAGCAGTACTTC. The chain links TRBV28 to TRBJ2-7; D unclear. V was clipped by 5 bases and J by 0 bases, with 5 bases between them. CDR3 size: 12 residues. CDR1 is MDHEN, CDR2 SYDVKM, per germline. The whole variable domain, remainder taken from reference TRBV28 and TRBJ2-7, is DVKVTQSSRYLVKRTGEKVFLECVQDMDHENMFWYRQDPGLGLRLIYFSYDVKMKEKGDIPEGYSVSREKKERFSLILESASTNQTSMYLCASSPVSYEQYFGPGTRLTVT.

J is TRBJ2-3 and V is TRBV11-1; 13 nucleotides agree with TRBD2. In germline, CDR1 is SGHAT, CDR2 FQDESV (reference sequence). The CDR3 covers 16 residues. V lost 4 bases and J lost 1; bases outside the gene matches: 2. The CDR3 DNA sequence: TGTGCCAGCAGCTCCGGACTAGCGGGAGGCACAGATACGCAGTATTTT. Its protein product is CASSSGLAGGTDTQYF.